This T cell receptor (beta chain) is drawn from a study of T cells in tumors after PD-1 blockade. Overall study context: No patient had prior checkpoint blockade, systemic immunosuppression, or radiotherapy within 4 weeks. Either cemiplimab 350 mg every 2 weeks or pembrolizumab 200 mg every 3 weeks was given. Daily vismodegib 150 mg continued in a subset of anti-PD-1-treated patients. Blood samples averaged around 100,000 templates (range about 21,000-257,772) and fewer than 45,000 unique clonotypes.

V lost 5 bases and J 5 bases, leaving 19 bases between the germline ends. Germline V gene lookup returns CDR1 KGHSH and CDR2 LQKENI. The CDR3 runs to 15 residues. This clone was picked up one time. Clones were read by immunoSEQ multiplex PCR, and TCRdb kept only the in-frame ones, dropping some. Counted here are some 43,000 clones, roughly 80% occurring once; the ten biggest clones make up roughly 4.1%. The V and J genes are TRBV18 and TRBJ2-7; D possibly uses TRBD1 or TRBD2 (6 bases each). The source of this sequence is a human donor with basal cell carcinoma. Sequencing used PBMCs, obtained before anti-PD-1 treatment. CDR3 residues: CASSSRLGGANEQYF. Here the CDR3 DNA reads TGTGCCAGCTCATCCAGGTTGGGGGGCGCAAACGAGCAGTACTTC.